This paragraph reports one TCR beta chain. The source of the sample is a study of blood T cell repertoires in COVID-19. Overall study context: Specimens from acute and convalescent COVID-19 originated in the United States, Italy and Spain. PBMCs, B-cell-depleted T cells, or T cells were the source of the cDNA or gDNA that made up the material.

There are 12 residues in the CDR3. The V end lost 1 base, the J end lost 8 bases, and 8 bases lay between the germline ends. Germline CDR1 and CDR2: LGHDT and YNNKEL (reference sequence). Produced via immunoSEQ multiplex PCR; TCRdb's table is partial and in-frame only. Here the sample spans roughly 260,000 clones, around 87% being singletons. Material for sequencing was peripheral blood. This rearrangement joins TRBV3-1 (or the pseudogene TRBV3-2) to TRBJ1-1; TRBD1 might be the D (5 bases). This clonotype was sampled from a woman aged 50 to 60 with acute or convalescent COVID-19. The CDR3: CASSQGGAEAFF. CDR3 DNA sequence: TGTGCCAGCAGCCAAGGCGGGGCCGAAGCTTTCTTT.